This T cell receptor beta chain was profiled in a study of T-cell reconstitution after alpha-beta-depleted transplantation in children listed by TCRdb under 2016. Some background on the complete study: The study quantitatively tracked T-cell immune reconstitution after TCRalphabeta/CD19-depleted allogeneic hematopoietic cell transplantation in children using TCR repertoire profiling. The full study reports these points: The apparently early recovery of alphabetaT-cell counts about two months after transplant reportedly depended on only several hundred rapidly expanded clones that came from non-depleted graft cells. In some patients, the high TCRbeta diversity seen at day 60 was put down to recipient T cells and intrathymic progenitors that had survived conditioning. Over the following months the frequencies of hyperexpanded clones went down, and after one year T-cell counts and TCRbeta diversity were mostly credited to newly produced T cells.

The treatment or condition label, read with the paper, signifies: allogeneic hematopoietic cell transplantation with graft depleted of TCRalphabeta T cells and CD19 B cells. The transplant recipients were children given TCRalphabeta/CD19-depleted allogeneic hematopoietic cell grafts. The library was made by PCR. Sequencing used an Illumina HiSeq 2500. TCR libraries were prepared with molecular barcoding, using unique molecular identifiers to normalize TCRbeta repertoire quantification. The public reads were quality trimmed at Q25 with fastp and then assembled into clones with MiXCR by TCRdb, keeping productive beta chains. Merged by CDR3 protein, the rows form single entries marked with the most common genes and DNA. The sample profile shows just over 200,000 distinct CDR3 sequences; 8.4% of them were found once. The ten largest clones add up to roughly 35% of the sample. In regard to this clonotype: This clone's antigen is unknown. Base-call qualities are not available, and no considerably larger clone is one nucleotide away.

Compared with germline, V lacks 3 bases and J lacks 6 bases; bases without a gene match: 4. The CDR3 has 13 amino acids, counting the end cysteine and phenylalanine. The DNA shown is the 39-base CDR3, in frame from base 1. The sequence derives from a male patient aged 2 to 10 who had a stem cell transplant for acute myeloid leukemia, so the T cells may come from the graft donor. The V gene is TRBV12-3 or TRBV12-4 and the J gene is TRBJ2-7, and 8 bases in between align with TRBD2. Source: PBMCs, mostly from graft donor cells, taken 360 days after TCRalphabeta/CD19-depleted stem cell transplant. The CDR3 sequence is CASSLSGRIEQYF. The sequence in DNA is TGTGCCAGCAGTTTGAGCGGGAGAATCGAGCAGTACTTC.